The subject of this entry is one TCR beta chain. Its antigen remains unidentified. With a much larger clone just one base away, this may be a read error. Synthesis of TCR beta cDNA was carried out from around 540 ng total RNA with a constant-region primer. Slightly modified ARM-PCR, run as three nested multiplex PCR rounds, produced the TCR beta libraries. A C-beta reverse primer was combined with TRBV1-TRBV30 forward primers in the first two PCR rounds, and each round had approximately 9 cycles. TCRdb redid the calling of the multiplex PCR reads with MiXCR, one entry per CDR3 protein. The sample consists of approximately 300,000 distinct CDR3 sequences, 60% to 80% of them appearing once. This sample is drawn from a study of tumor-infiltrating lymphocytes in primary liver carcinoma. Study-level information: Sample yields of productive TCRbeta reads, ranging from roughly 3.65 to 8 million, were similar across tissue types.

Germline DNA was also extracted, while the blood RNA originated from unsorted whole blood. Trimming took off 7 bases at V and 7 bases at J, with 18 bases between the two ends. The CDR3 extends over 14 amino acids. From germline, CDR1 is MNHEY and CDR2 SVGAGI. Findings of the study overall: Reduced overlap was seen in tumor-adjacent and tumor-blood pairs versus tumor region pairs.

J is TRBJ2-3 and V is TRBV6-5; possibly TRBD1 or TRBD2 for D (5 bases each). Sequences were obtained from peripheral blood. The receptor's source is a man aged 35 to 55 with primary liver carcinoma and hepatitis B virus infection. The CDR3 DNA reads TGTGCCAGCAATATGGGAGCAGGGTCCAATACGCAGTATTTT. It encodes CASNMGAGSNTQYF.